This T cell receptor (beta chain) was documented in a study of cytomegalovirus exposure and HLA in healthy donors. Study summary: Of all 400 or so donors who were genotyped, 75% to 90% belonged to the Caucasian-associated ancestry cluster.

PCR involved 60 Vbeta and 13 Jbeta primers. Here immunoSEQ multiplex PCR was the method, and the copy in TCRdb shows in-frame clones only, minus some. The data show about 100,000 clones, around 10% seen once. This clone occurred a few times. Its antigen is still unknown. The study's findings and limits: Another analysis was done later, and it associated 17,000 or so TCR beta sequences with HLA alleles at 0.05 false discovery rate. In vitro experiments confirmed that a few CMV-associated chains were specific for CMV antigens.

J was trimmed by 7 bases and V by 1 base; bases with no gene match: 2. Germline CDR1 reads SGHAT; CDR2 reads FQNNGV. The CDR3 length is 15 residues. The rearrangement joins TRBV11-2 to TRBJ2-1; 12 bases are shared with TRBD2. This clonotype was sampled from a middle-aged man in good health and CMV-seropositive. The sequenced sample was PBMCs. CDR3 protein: CASSLGLAGVNEQFF. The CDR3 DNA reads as TGTGCCAGCAGCTTAGGACTAGCGGGAGTAAATGAGCAGTTCTTC.